The 21 T cell receptor beta chains below were found in one sample sequenced in a study of T cells in Graves' hyperthyroidism and ophthalmopathy. The investigators amplified TCR beta CDR3 regions from RNA transcripts. The TCR CDR3 was amplified in a first-round RT-PCR using the HTBI primer set. TCRdb re-analysed the multiplex PCR reads in MiXCR, keeping a single row per CDR3 protein. The table records roughly 300,000 distinct CDR3 sequences, roughly 14% of them present only once. Material for sequencing was blood. These receptors originate from a woman in her twenties or thirties with Graves' hyperthyroidism.

J is TRBJ2-3 and V is TRBV6-1, with 9 bases aligning to TRBD2. Germline V lookup: CDR1 MNHNS, CDR2 SASEGT. V lost 5 bases to trimming and J lost 1 base; unmatched junction nucleotides: 10. The CDR3 runs to 17 residues. The CDR3 DNA sequence: TGTGCCAGCAGTAAAAGCGGGACTAGCAGGGGCACAGATACGCAGTATTTT. Encoded protein: CASSKSGTSRGTDTQYF.

This clonotype has only a few counts. This chain connects TRBV18 to TRBJ2-1; 7 bases agree with TRBD2. The CDR3 sequence is 17 residues long. Germline lookup yields CDR1 KGHSH and CDR2 LQKENI. Trimming removed 6 bases from V and 0 bases from J; junction bases left unmatched: 11. The CDR3 spells CASSPRGRARSYNEQFF. As DNA, the CDR3 is TGTGCCAGCTCCCCCCGGGGGAGGGCCCGCTCCTACAATGAGCAGTTCTTC.

V gene TRBV6-1 combines with J gene TRBJ1-2, with D unclear. The CDR3 runs 14 residues. V was clipped by 6 bases and J by 4 bases, with 15 bases between them. CDR1 is MNHNS and CDR2 is SASEGT in the germline V gene. The CDR3 reads CASSEDSVGYGYTF. The DNA of the CDR3 is TGTGCCAGCAGCGAGGATTCGGTGGGCTATGGCTACACCTTC.

This clonotype was seen many times. The chain carries TRBV7-2 and TRBJ1-1; no clear D. The CDR3 has 15 amino acids. Germline V lookup: CDR1 SGHTA, CDR2 FQGNSA. V was trimmed by 5 bases and J by 0 bases, leaving 13 bases between them. The CDR3 loop reads CASSPSPTVNTEAFF. The CDR3 DNA reads TGTGCCAGCAGCCCATCACCGACGGTGAACACTGAAGCTTTCTTT.

The sample holds many counts of this clonotype. The chain links TRBV10-3 to TRBJ1-2; D remains ambiguous. The length of the CDR3 is 16 residues. CDR1 is ENHRY and CDR2 is SYGVKD in the germline V gene. V was shortened by 2 bases and J by 8 bases, with 21 bases between the two germline ends. DNA of the CDR3: TGTGCCATCAGTGAGGATTGGAGTTCCCTCGGCTGGGGCTACACCTTC. Translated: CAISEDWSSLGWGYTF.

This clonotype was observed at least ten times. The J gene is TRBJ1-4, the V gene TRBV12-3 or TRBV12-4; D remains unclear. Deletions cut 7 bases from V and 10 bases from J, with 13 bases between. This CDR3 spans 12 amino acids. The CDR3 DNA sequence: TGTGCCAGCACCCACCTGGCGGGAAAACTGTTTTTT. Protein product: CASTHLAGKLFF.

This clonotype was recorded many times. This chain links TRBV13 with TRBJ2-7, with 7 bases matching TRBD1. Per the germline V gene, CDR1 is PRHDT and CDR2 is FYEKMQ (reference sequence). V shed 6 bases, J shed 3 bases, and the junction held 5 bases outside the gene matches. The CDR3 has 13 amino acids. CDR3 in DNA: TGTGCCAGCAGAAGGGCAGGGGGCTACGAGCAGTACTTC. This codes for CASRRAGGYEQYF.

Only a few counts were recorded for this clonotype. The chain recombines TRBV6-1 with TRBJ2-3; TRBD1 matches 7 bases. The CDR3 sequence is 14 residues long. Germline values: CDR1 MNHNS, CDR2 SASEGT. V lost 5 bases, J lost 2 bases, and 4 bases stayed unmatched. The CDR3 nucleotides read TGTGCCAGCAGTACCGGGACAGACACAGATACGCAGTATTTT. Translation: CASSTGTDTDTQYF.

The V gene is TRBV4-2, the J gene TRBJ2-7; 7 nucleotides line up with TRBD1. The V and J ends lost 0 bases and 3 bases, in that order; junction bases with no gene match: 8. The CDR3 has 16 amino acids. Germline assignment: CDR1 LGHNA and CDR2 YNFKEQ. In nucleotides, the CDR3 is TGTGCCAGCAGCCAAGATCTGACAGGGAAGCTCTACGAGCAGTACTTC. The encoded protein is CASSQDLTGKLYEQYF.

This clonotype was observed a handful of times. The chain uses TRBV20-1 and TRBJ1-2; TRBD1 is a possible D gene (6 bases). V lost 1 base and J 8 bases, leaving 11 bases between the germline ends. Germline V gene sequence: CDR1 DFQATT, CDR2 SNEGSKA (reference sequence). CDR3 length equals 12 residues. The CDR3 reads CSARVSGEGYTF. In nucleotides, the CDR3 is TGCAGTGCTAGAGTCTCAGGGGAGGGCTACACCTTC.

The CDR3 sequence is CASSLGPDASYEQYF. The CDR3 DNA sequence: TGTGCCAGCAGCTTAGGTCCGGACGCTTCCTACGAGCAGTACTTC. The chain has TRBV11-2 and TRBJ2-7, with D hard to call. Germline loops: CDR1 SGHAT, CDR2 FQNNGV. The V end lost 1 base, the J end lost 1 base, and 11 bases lay between the germline ends. The CDR3 is 15 amino acids.

This chain joins TRBV28 and TRBJ1-5, with D hard to call. Between the trimmed V and J ends, which lost 5 bases and 2 bases, there was a span of 13 bases. The germline CDR1 and CDR2 sequences are MDHEN and SYDVKM. This CDR3 contains 15 residues. The CDR3 sequence is CASSLGENGNQPQHF. The CDR3 DNA reads TGTGCCAGCAGTCTAGGCGAGAATGGCAATCAGCCCCAGCATTTT.

This clonotype was seen repeatedly, ten times or more. The V and J genes are TRBV28 and TRBJ1-1; D unclear. The CDR3 loop spans 11 amino acids. The V end was cut by 7 bases, the J end by 8 bases, with 11 bases between. Germline loops: CDR1 MDHEN, CDR2 SYDVKM. The CDR3 coding sequence is TGTGCCAGCACTGGCCTCGCCGAAGCTTTCTTT. Protein product: CASTGLAEAFF.

This clonotype was seen more than once but under ten times. The rearrangement links TRBV7-2 to TRBJ2-6; 7 bases align to TRBD1. CDR1 and CDR2 from the germline V gene are SGHTA and FQGNSA. The CDR3 runs to 17 residues. Unmatched junction bases numbered 7, after V lost 5 bases and J lost 0 bases. The CDR3 coding sequence is TGTGCCAGCAGCCTAGGGGGCACAAGCTCTGGGGCCAACGTCCTGACTTTC. It translates to CASSLGGTSSGANVLTF.

This clonotype was recorded many times. J is TRBJ2-7 and V is TRBV11-2, with D possibly being TRBD1 (6 bases). V was cut by 3 bases and J by 4 bases, with 16 bases left in between. The CDR3 runs to 15 residues. From germline, CDR1 is SGHAT and CDR2 FQNNGV. Written as DNA, the CDR3 is TGTGCCAGCAGCTTTATTCCCGGGACAACGTACGAGCAGTACTTC. Encoded protein: CASSFIPGTTYEQYF.

This clonotype occurred a few times. The chain is built from TRBV5-1 and TRBJ1-1, with D tentatively TRBD1 (5 bases). CDR3 length: 14 residues. The germline V gene has CDR1 SGHRS and CDR2 YFSETQ. The V end was cut by 0 bases, the J end by 1 base, with 7 bases between. CDR3 loop: CASSLGDGNTEAFF. The CDR3, as DNA: TGCGCCAGCAGCTTGGGGGACGGGAACACTGAAGCTTTCTTT.

This clonotype showed up many times. The rearrangement joins TRBV15 to TRBJ1-5; unclear D gene. This CDR3 has 15 residues. V was pared by 0 bases and J by 0 bases, with 6 bases between. Germline V gives CDR1 LNHNV, CDR2 YYDKDF (reference sequence). The CDR3 loop reads CATSRDPGSNQPQHF. The CDR3 nucleotides read TGTGCCACCAGCAGAGACCCCGGTAGCAATCAGCCCCAGCATTTT. Full variable domain (rest looked up from reference TRBV15 and TRBJ1-5): DAMVIQNPRYQVTQFGKPVTLSCSQTLNHNVMYWYQQKSSQAPKLLFHYYDKDFNNEADTPDNFQSRRPNTSFCFLDIRSPGLGDTAMYLCATSRDPGSNQPQHFGDGTRLSIL.

The chain uses TRBV28 and TRBJ2-7; TRBD2 agrees at 8 bases. The junction had 9 bases not matched to a gene; V was cut back by 11 bases and J by 0 bases. The germline CDR1 and CDR2 sequences are MDHEN and SYDVKM. The CDR3 covers 14 residues. The CDR3 here is CAAGGGGGSYEQYF. The DNA for the CDR3 is TGTGCCGCGGGAGGAGGGGGGGGCTCCTACGAGCAGTACTTC.

This clonotype was counted a few times. V gene TRBV29-1 combines with J gene TRBJ1-2; 8 bases agree with TRBD1. Looked up from germline, CDR1 is SQVTM and CDR2 is ANQGSEA. The CDR3 consists of 14 residues. The trim removed 6 bases at V and 12 bases at J, leaving 18 bases unmatched. The DNA of the CDR3 is TGCAGCGTGCAAATACCGGGACAGGAGGGGCTCGACACCTTC. It is translated as CSVQIPGQEGLDTF.

This clonotype was picked up many times. This chain uses TRBV11-2 with TRBJ2-1; the D call may be TRBD1 or TRBD2 (5 bases each). CDR3 size: 16 residues. The germline CDR1 and CDR2 sequences are SGHAT and FQNNGV. The V and J ends lost 5 bases and 5 bases respectively, with 19 bases between them. CDR3 bases: TGTGCCAGCAGCCCATATTCAGGGACCGAGGACAATGAGCAGTTCTTC. This sequence encodes CASSPYSGTEDNEQFF.

J is TRBJ2-1 and V is TRBV29-1; 7 nucleotides align to TRBD1. V lost 0 bases and J lost 6; bases outside the gene matches: 17. CDR1 is SQVTM, CDR2 ANQGSEA, per germline. This CDR3 has 18 amino acids. Here the CDR3 DNA reads TGCAGCGTTGAAGATAAAATGAAGGCAGGGGGAAGGGGCAATGAGCAGTTCTTC. This codes for CSVEDKMKAGGRGNEQFF.